Sequencing of this T cell receptor (beta chain) was carried out in a study of shared clonotypes between healthy human individuals. V was clipped by 4 bases and J by 1 base, with 17 bases between them. Germline loops: CDR1 LNHDA, CDR2 SQIVND (reference sequence). This CDR3 has 17 amino acids. TCRdb's table, derived via immunoSEQ multiplex PCR, lists solely in-frame clones and lacks some. In the table there are 2 million to 3 million clones, 80% to 95% of which are singletons. This TCR came from a man aged 18 to 35 in good health. Some clones in this sample may be carry-over from other donors' samples. This sequence joins TRBV19 and TRBJ1-5; possibly TRBD1 for D (5 bases). The material sequenced was naive CD4+ T cells from PBMCs. Subset defined: CD45RA+ positively selected. The CDR3 is CASSTEVRTSSNQPQHF. CDR3 nucleotides: TGTGCCAGTAGTACGGAAGTCCGGACAAGCAGCAATCAGCCCCAGCATTTT.